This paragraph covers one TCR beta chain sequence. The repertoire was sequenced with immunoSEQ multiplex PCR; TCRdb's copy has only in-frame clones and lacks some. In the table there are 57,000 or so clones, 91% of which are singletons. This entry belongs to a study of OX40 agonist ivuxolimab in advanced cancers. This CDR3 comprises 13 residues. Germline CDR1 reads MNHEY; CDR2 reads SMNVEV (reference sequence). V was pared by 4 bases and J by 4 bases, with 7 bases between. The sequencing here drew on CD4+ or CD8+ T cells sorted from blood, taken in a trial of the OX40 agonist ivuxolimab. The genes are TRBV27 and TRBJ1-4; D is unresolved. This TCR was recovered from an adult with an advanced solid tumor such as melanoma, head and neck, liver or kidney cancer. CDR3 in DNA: TGTGCCAGCAGTTCACGGAATAATGAAAAACTGTTTTTT. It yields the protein CASSSRNNEKLFF.